Included here is one TCR beta chain sequence, with context. Researchers ran the PCR with 60 Vbeta and 13 Jbeta primers. The method was immunoSEQ multiplex PCR; TCRdb's version includes in-frame clones alone and lacks a portion of them. The sample has about 170,000 clones; around 76% are singletons. This sample stems from a study of cytomegalovirus exposure and HLA in healthy donors. Source material: PBMCs. The clonotype comes from a girl aged 10 to 17 in good health and CMV-seropositive.

As DNA, the CDR3 is TGTGCCAGCTCACCATATGGGACAGGGGAGATTAATGAAAAACTGTTTTTT. It translates to CASSPYGTGEINEKLFF. V and J are TRBV18 and TRBJ1-4; 10 bases fit TRBD1. The junction had 7 bases not matched to a gene; V was cut back by 2 bases and J by 4 bases. CDR3 size: 17 residues. From germline, CDR1 is KGHSH and CDR2 LQKENI.